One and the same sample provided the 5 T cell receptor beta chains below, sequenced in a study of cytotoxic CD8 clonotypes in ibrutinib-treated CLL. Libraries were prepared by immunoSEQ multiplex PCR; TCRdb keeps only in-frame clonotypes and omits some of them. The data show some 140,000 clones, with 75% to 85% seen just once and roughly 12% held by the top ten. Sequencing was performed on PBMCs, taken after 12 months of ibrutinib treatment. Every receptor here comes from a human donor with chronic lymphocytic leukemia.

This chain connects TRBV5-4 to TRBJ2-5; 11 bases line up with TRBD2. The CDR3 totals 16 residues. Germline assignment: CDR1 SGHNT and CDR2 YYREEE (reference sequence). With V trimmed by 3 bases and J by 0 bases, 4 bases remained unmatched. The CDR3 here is CASSSRLAGYQETQYF. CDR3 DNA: TGTGCCAGCAGCTCCAGACTAGCGGGATACCAAGAGACCCAGTACTTC. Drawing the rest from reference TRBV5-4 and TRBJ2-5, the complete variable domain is ETGVTQSPTHLIKTRGQQVTLRCSSQSGHNTVSWYQQALGQGPQFIFQYYREEENGRGNFPPRFSGLQFPNYSSELNVNALELDDSALYLCASSSRLAGYQETQYFGPGTRLLVL.

DNA of the CDR3: TGTGCCAGCAGTGCCTCTCCAGGGACGGTAACCTACGAGCAGTACTTC. This gives the protein CASSASPGTVTYEQYF. The chain employs TRBV6-4 and TRBJ2-7, with D perhaps matching TRBD1 or TRBD2 (5 bases each). Trimming stripped 4 bases from V and 2 bases from J, with 18 bases between. Germline CDR1 and CDR2: MRHNA and SNTAGT. The CDR3 has 16 residues.

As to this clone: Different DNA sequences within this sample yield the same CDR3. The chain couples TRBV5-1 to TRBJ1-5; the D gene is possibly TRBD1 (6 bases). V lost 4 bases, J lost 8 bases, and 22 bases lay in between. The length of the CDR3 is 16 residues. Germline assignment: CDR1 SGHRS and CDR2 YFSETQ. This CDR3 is CASSRAGGGSGEPQHF. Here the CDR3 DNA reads TGCGCCAGCAGCCGAGCGGGTGGGGGCTCAGGGGAGCCCCAGCATTTT.

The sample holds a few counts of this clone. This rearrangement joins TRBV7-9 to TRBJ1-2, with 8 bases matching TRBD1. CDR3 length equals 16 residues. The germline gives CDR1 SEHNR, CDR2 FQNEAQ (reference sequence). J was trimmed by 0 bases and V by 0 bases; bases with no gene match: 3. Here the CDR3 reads CASSLAWDRTNYGYTF. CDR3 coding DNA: TGTGCCAGCAGCTTAGCCTGGGACAGGACTAACTATGGCTACACCTTC. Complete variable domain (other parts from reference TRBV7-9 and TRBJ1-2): DTGVSQNPRHKITKRGQNVTFRCDPISEHNRLYWYRQTLGQGPEFLTYFQNEAQLEKSRLLSDRFSAERPKGSFSTLEIQRTEQGDSAMYLCASSLAWDRTNYGYTFGSGTRLTVV.

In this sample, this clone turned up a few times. CDR3 in amino acids: CASSFFRGGVEKLFF. The CDR3 coding sequence is TGTGCCAGCAGTTTCTTCCGGGGAGGGGTTGAAAAACTGTTTTTT. This sequence joins TRBV27 and TRBJ1-4; tentative D call: TRBD1 (5 bases). Trimming took off 3 bases at V and 7 bases at J, with 15 bases between the two ends. Germline CDR1 and CDR2: MNHEY and SMNVEV (reference sequence). There are 15 residues in the CDR3. The whole variable domain, filled in from reference TRBV27 and TRBJ1-4, reads EAQVTQNPRYLITVTGKKLTVTCSQNMNHEYMSWYRQDPGLGLRQIYYSMNVEVTDKGDVPEGYKVSRKEKRNFPLILESPSPNQTSLYFCASSFFRGGVEKLFFGSGTQLSVL.